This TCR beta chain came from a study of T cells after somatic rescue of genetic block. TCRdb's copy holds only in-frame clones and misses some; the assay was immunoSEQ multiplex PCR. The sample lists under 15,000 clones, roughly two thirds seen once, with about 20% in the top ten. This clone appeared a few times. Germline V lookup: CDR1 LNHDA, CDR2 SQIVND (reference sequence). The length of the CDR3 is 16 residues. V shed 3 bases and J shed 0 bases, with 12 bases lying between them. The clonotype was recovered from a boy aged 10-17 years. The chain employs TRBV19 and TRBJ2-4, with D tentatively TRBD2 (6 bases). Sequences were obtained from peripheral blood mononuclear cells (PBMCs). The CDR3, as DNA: TGTGCCAGTAGTATCCTATGGGGAGGAGCCAAAAACATTCAGTACTTC. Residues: CASSILWGGAKNIQYF.